This T cell receptor (beta chain) stems from a study of identical twins. Points from the study as a whole: Invariant T cells like MAIT and iNKT could partly confound the zero-insertion analyses. The more abundant beta clonotypes in cord blood had fewer insertions, and memory repertoires did not show this.

Unique molecular identifiers were in the cDNA, with template-switch universal primer binding. TCRdb re-called the 5' RACE reads through MiXCR, storing one row per CDR3 protein. The sample has 150,000 or so distinct CDR3 sequences, approximately 3.5% seen once. V lost 5 bases and J lost 0, with 12 bases in between. The CDR3 is made up of 16 amino acids. Germline V lookup: CDR1 SGHRS, CDR2 YFSETQ. Concerning this clonotype: Its target is not known.

The genes are TRBV5-1 and TRBJ2-6; no clear D gene. This receptor was taken from a man aged 18 to 29 in good health. Sequencing input: memory T cells sorted from blood. The CDR3 DNA is TGCGCCAGCAGTTCAACCGCCCTCTCTGGGGCCAACGTCCTGACTTTC. Its translation: CASSSTALSGANVLTF.